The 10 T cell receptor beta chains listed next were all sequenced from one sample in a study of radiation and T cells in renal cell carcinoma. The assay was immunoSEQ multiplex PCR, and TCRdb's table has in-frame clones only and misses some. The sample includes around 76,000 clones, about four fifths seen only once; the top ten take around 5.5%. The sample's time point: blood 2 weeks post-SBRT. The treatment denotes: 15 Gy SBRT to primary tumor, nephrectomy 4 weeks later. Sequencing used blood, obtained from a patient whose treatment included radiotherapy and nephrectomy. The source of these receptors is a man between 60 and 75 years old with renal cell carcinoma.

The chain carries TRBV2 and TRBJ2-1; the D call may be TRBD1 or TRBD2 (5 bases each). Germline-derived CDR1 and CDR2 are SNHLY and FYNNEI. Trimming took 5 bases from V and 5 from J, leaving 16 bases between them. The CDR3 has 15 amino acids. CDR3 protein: CASSQPGTKNNEQFF. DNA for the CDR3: TGTGCCAGCAGTCAACCCGGGACGAAAAACAATGAGCAGTTCTTC.

Here the CDR3 reads CAISAGANTGELFF. CDR3 in DNA: TGTGCCATCAGTGCAGGGGCGAACACCGGGGAGCTGTTTTTT. The chain joins TRBV10-3 to TRBJ2-2, with D perhaps matching TRBD1 (6 bases). Germline assignment: CDR1 ENHRY and CDR2 SYGVKD. V was cut by 4 bases and J by 0 bases, with 6 bases left in between. The CDR3 is 14 residues long.

The CDR3 spells CATSRDPVATDTQYF. CDR3 DNA sequence: TGTGCCACCAGCAGAGATCCAGTGGCGACAGATACGCAGTATTTT. The gene calls are TRBV15 and TRBJ2-3, with no clear D. The CDR3 runs 15 residues. V dropped 0 bases and J dropped 3 bases, with 10 bases sitting between them. The V gene's germline CDR1 is LNHNV and CDR2 YYDKDF (reference sequence).

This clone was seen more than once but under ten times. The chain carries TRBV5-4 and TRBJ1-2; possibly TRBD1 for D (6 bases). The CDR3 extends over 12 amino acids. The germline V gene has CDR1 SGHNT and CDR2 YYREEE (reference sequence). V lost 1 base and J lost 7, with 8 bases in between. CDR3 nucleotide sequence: TGTGCCAGCAGCTTGAGGGGGGTTGGCTACACCTTC. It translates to CASSLRGVGYTF.

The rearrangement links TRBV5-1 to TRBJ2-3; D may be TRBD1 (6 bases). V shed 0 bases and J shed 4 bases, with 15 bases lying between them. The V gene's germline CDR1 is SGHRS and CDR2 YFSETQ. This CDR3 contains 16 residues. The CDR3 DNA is TGCGCCAGCAGCTTGGATGGGGACACCCTGGCAGATACGCAGTATTTT. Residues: CASSLDGDTLADTQYF.

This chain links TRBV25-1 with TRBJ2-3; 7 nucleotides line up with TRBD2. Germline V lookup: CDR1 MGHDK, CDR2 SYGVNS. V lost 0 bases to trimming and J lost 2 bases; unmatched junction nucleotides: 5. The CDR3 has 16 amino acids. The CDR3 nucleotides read TGTGCCAGCAGTGAATATCGGGGAGGGTCCACAGATACGCAGTATTTT. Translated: CASSEYRGGSTDTQYF.

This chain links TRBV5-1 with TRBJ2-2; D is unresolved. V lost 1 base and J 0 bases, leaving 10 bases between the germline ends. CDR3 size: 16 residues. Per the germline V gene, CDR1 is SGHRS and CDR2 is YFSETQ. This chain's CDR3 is CASSLLPRTNTGELFF. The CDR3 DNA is TGCGCCAGCAGCTTGTTGCCCAGAACGAACACCGGGGAGCTGTTTTTT. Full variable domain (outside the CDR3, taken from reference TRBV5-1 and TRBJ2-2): KAGVTQTPRYLIKTRGQQVTLSCSPISGHRSVSWYQQTPGQGLQFLFEYFSETQRNKGNFPGRFSGRQFSNSRSEMNVSTLELGDSALYLCASSLLPRTNTGELFFGEGSRLTVL.

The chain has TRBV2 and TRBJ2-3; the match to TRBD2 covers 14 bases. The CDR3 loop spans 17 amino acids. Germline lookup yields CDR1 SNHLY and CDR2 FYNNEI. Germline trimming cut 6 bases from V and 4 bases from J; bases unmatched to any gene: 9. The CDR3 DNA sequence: TGTGCCAGCAGACCGGGACTAGCGGGAGTGGGGTCAGATACGCAGTATTTT. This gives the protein CASRPGLAGVGSDTQYF.

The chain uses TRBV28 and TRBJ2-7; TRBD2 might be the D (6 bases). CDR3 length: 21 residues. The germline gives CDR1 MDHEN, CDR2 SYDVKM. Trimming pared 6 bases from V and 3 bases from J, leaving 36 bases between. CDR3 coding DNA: TGTGCCAGCAGGCCTTTATGGGGGAGGAACTATAGATCGGGAGAGGACTACGAGCAGTACTTC. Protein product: CASRPLWGRNYRSGEDYEQYF.

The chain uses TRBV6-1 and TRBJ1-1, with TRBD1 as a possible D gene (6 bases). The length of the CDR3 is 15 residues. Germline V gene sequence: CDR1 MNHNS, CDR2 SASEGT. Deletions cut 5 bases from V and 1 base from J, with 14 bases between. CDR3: CASSKQGGENTEAFF. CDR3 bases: TGTGCCAGCAGTAAACAGGGAGGCGAGAACACTGAAGCTTTCTTT.